This T cell receptor (beta chain) was retrieved from a study of blood T cell repertoires in COVID-19. Study in general: Sites across the United States, Italy and Spain contributed samples from acute and convalescent COVID-19. From T cells, B-cell-depleted T cells, or PBMCs came the material, which was cDNA or gDNA.

Libraries were prepared by immunoSEQ multiplex PCR; TCRdb keeps only in-frame clonotypes and omits some of them. The sample records approximately 67,000 clones, more than 85% being singletons. This CDR3 is built from 17 residues. V shed 2 bases and J 8 bases; nucleotides not matched to a gene: 13. CDR1 is MNHEY, CDR2 SMNVEV, per germline (reference sequence). Sequencing input: peripheral blood. This TCR derives from a woman aged 55-70 years with active COVID-19. V usage is TRBV27 and J usage is TRBJ2-1; 9 bases are a match to TRBD2. The DNA for the CDR3 is TGTGCCAGCAGTTTACGACATGCGGGAGGGCCTGGAGATGAGCAGTTCTTC. This sequence encodes CASSLRHAGGPGDEQFF.